This TCR beta chain was identified in a study of T cell clones after liver transplantation. The overall study: A pre-transplant mixed lymphocyte reaction with TCRbeta sequencing defined graft-donor-reactive clones followed in post-transplant blood.

As to this clone: The antigen is unknown.

TCRdb keeps only in-frame clones here, not all; method: immunoSEQ multiplex PCR. Among around 110,000 clones listed, approximately 90% were seen once. Broader study findings: Graft donor-reactive T cells possibly entered the graft instead of undergoing deletion. Compared with third party-reactive sequences, donor-reactive ones declined more, independent of withdrawal success. Post-transplant time points were not standardized, so conclusions are preliminary.

CDR1 and CDR2 from the germline V gene are SGHTS and YDEGEE. The CDR3 runs 12 residues. Trimming removed 1 base from V and 10 bases from J, with 8 bases in between. This receptor was obtained from a human patient who received a liver transplant. Part of the T cells may come from the graft donor. Sequenced material: CD4+ T cells from blood, taken 12 months after liver transplant. This chain uses TRBV5-8 with TRBJ1-4; tentatively, D is TRBD1 (6 bases). CDR3 in amino acids: CASSLFRGKLFF. CDR3 bases: TGTGCCAGCAGCTTGTTCAGGGGAAAACTGTTTTTT.